These 25 T cell receptor beta chains were sequenced from one sample in a study of T cell changes during pregnancy in multiple sclerosis. Here immunoSEQ multiplex PCR was the method, and the copy in TCRdb shows in-frame clones only, minus some. Among some 50,000 clones listed, approximately 92% were seen once. Material: peripheral blood, obtained after pregnancy. The source of these receptors is a female donor with multiple sclerosis, enrolled in a pregnancy study.

CDR3 in DNA: TGTGCCAGCAGCTTAGCTCCTTTTGGGAGGAGGAACACTGAAGCTTTCTTT. This codes for CASSLAPFGRRNTEAFF. The V and J genes are TRBV7-9 and TRBJ1-1; D is unclear. Germline values: CDR1 SEHNR, CDR2 FQNEAQ (reference sequence). CDR3 length equals 17 residues. Between the trimmed V and J ends, which lost 0 bases and 1 base, there was a span of 15 bases.

The table lists this clone with a count of one. The gene calls are TRBV7-9 and TRBJ2-2; TRBD2 agrees at 11 bases. V lost 2 bases, J lost 2 bases, and 7 bases stayed unmatched. The germline gives CDR1 SEHNR, CDR2 FQNEAQ (reference sequence). The CDR3 totals 18 residues. CDR3 protein: CASSLPPRLAGNTGELFF. The CDR3 bases are TGTGCCAGCAGCTTACCCCCCAGACTAGCGGGAAACACCGGGGAGCTGTTTTTT.

A few counts support this clone. V and J are TRBV6-5 and TRBJ1-2; D remains unclear. Germline loops: CDR1 MNHEY, CDR2 SVGAGI. V was clipped by 2 bases and J by 7 bases, with 5 bases between them. CDR3 length: 11 residues. CDR3: CASSYAGGYTF. The CDR3 DNA reads as TGTGCCAGCAGTTACGCAGGTGGCTACACCTTC.

The CDR3 DNA follows: TGTGCCAGCAGCCAGGGACTTCAAGACGTCCTGACTTTC. Its translation is CASSQGLQDVLTF. The V and J genes are TRBV5-4 and TRBJ2-6; D might be TRBD2 (6 bases). This CDR3 has 13 amino acids. Per the germline V gene, CDR1 is SGHNT and CDR2 is YYREEE (reference sequence). Trimming pared 4 bases from V and 11 bases from J, leaving 13 bases between.

This chain joins TRBV7-3 and TRBJ1-4; D not certain. Germline V gene data show CDR1 as SGHTA and CDR2 as FQGTGA. The CDR3 contains 15 residues. The V end was cut by 5 bases, the J end by 4 bases, with 14 bases between. The CDR3 sequence is CASSRWGASNEKLFF. As DNA, the CDR3 is TGTGCCAGCAGCCGGTGGGGAGCGAGTAATGAAAAACTGTTTTTT.

In its sample, this clone was seen a few times. The chain recombines TRBV11-3 with TRBJ1-1; no reliable D call. The germline V gene has CDR1 SGHNT and CDR2 YENEEA. Trimming took 2 bases from V and 3 from J, leaving 10 bases between them. The CDR3 sequence is 14 residues long. The CDR3 here is CASSLRGDHTEAFF. CDR3 DNA: TGTGCCAGCAGCTTACGCGGGGATCACACTGAAGCTTTCTTT. Based on the CDR3 plus reference TRBV11-3 and TRBJ1-1, the full variable domain is EAGVVQSPRYKIIEKKQPVAFWCNPISGHNTLYWYLQNLGQGPELLIRYENEEAVDDSQLPKDRFSAERLKGVDSTLKIQPAELGDSAVYLCASSLRGDHTEAFFGQGTRLTVV.

The chain employs TRBV30 and TRBJ1-1; 7 positions agree with TRBD1. The ends lost 2 bases at V and 1 base at J; junction bases unmatched: 7. Germline values: CDR1 GTSNPN, CDR2 SVGIG (reference sequence). This CDR3 contains 15 residues. CDR3 nucleotides: TGTGCCTGGAGTTCCCCACAGGGGCGGAACACTGAAGCTTTCTTT. This encodes CAWSSPQGRNTEAFF. Drawing the rest from reference TRBV30 and TRBJ1-1, the complete variable domain is SQTIHQWPATLVQPVGSPLSLECTVEGTSNPNLYWYRQAAGRGLQLLFYSVGIGQISSEVPQNLSASRPQDRQFILSSKKLLLSDSGFYLCAWSSPQGRNTEAFFGQGTRLTVV.

V and J are TRBV9 and TRBJ1-3, with 7 positions matching TRBD1. CDR1 is SGDLS, CDR2 YYNGEE, per germline. J gave up 1 base and V 6 bases, and 4 bases lay outside the gene matches. The CDR3 runs to 14 residues. CDR3 DNA sequence: TGTGCCAGCAACCAACAGGGGTCTGGAAACACCATATATTTT. Its protein is CASNQQGSGNTIYF.

The rearrangement uses TRBV21-1 and TRBJ1-2; the table's TRBD1 call for D was not verified on the DNA. TRBV21-1 is a pseudogene locus. The CDR3 runs 14 residues. The CDR3 spells CASPPDRGNYGYTF. The DNA for the CDR3 is TGTGCCAGCCCCCCTGACAGGGGTAACTATGGCTACACCTTC.

The rearrangement links TRBV30 to TRBJ1-1; D uncertain. V was trimmed by 5 bases and J by 2 bases, leaving 6 bases between them. Looked up from germline, CDR1 is GTSNPN and CDR2 is SVGIG (reference sequence). CDR3 length equals 11 residues. The CDR3 DNA follows: TGTGCCTGGGGGAGTAACACTGAAGCTTTCTTT. Translated, it gives CAWGSNTEAFF.

DNA of the CDR3: TGTGCCAGCGCCCCCGTGGGGCCGACGGAAGCTTTCTTT. It yields the protein CASAPVGPTEAFF. The chain links TRBV13 to TRBJ1-1; tentatively, D is TRBD1 (5 bases). V was cut by 8 bases and J by 8 bases, with 18 bases left in between. The germline CDR1 and CDR2 sequences are PRHDT and FYEKMQ (reference sequence). The CDR3 is 13 amino acids.

The rearrangement links TRBV4-3 to TRBJ1-5; D ambiguous. This CDR3 is 15 amino acids long. From germline, CDR1 is LGHNA and CDR2 YSLEER. V was shortened by 1 base and J by 4 bases, with 11 bases between the two germline ends. CDR3 amino acids: CASSQVEDPNQPQHF. CDR3 bases: TGCGCCAGCAGCCAAGTGGAGGACCCGAATCAGCCCCAGCATTTT.

The chain couples TRBV4-2 to TRBJ2-3; the match to TRBD2 covers 12 bases. The CDR3 loop spans 17 amino acids. The germline CDR1 and CDR2 sequences are LGHNA and YNFKEQ. The trim removed 0 bases at V and 4 bases at J, leaving 5 bases unmatched. The CDR3 is CASSQEGLAGGPDTQYF. The CDR3 DNA reads as TGTGCCAGCAGCCAAGAGGGGCTAGCGGGGGGGCCAGATACGCAGTATTTT.

The chain uses TRBV19 and TRBJ2-3, with TRBD1 matching 8 bases. CDR3 length: 19 residues. Germline V CDR1 and CDR2: LNHDA, SQIVND (reference sequence). J gave up 4 bases and V 5 bases, and 20 bases lay outside the gene matches. CDR3 amino acids: CASSSRQGLALVVADTQYF. The CDR3 DNA reads as TGTGCCAGTAGTTCCCGACAGGGGTTGGCTCTGGTGGTCGCAGATACGCAGTATTTT.

V and J are TRBV7-9 and TRBJ2-7; D is possibly TRBD1 (6 bases). Trimming took off 6 bases at V and 0 bases at J, with 15 bases between the two ends. The germline V gene encodes CDR1 SEHNR and CDR2 FQNEAQ (reference sequence). This CDR3 is built from 15 residues. In DNA, the CDR3 is TGTGCCAGCAGGCCTCGGACAGAGAGCTCCTACGAGCAGTACTTC. It is translated as CASRPRTESSYEQYF.

The rearrangement uses TRBV7-3 and TRBJ2-7; TRBD1 agrees at 7 bases. The CDR3 spans 14 residues. The V and J ends lost 5 bases and 3 bases, in that order; junction bases with no gene match: 7. Germline V lookup: CDR1 SGHTA, CDR2 FQGTGA. The CDR3 region is CASSPNRGSYEQYF. The CDR3 DNA reads TGTGCCAGCAGCCCGAACAGGGGAAGCTACGAGCAGTACTTC.

This clone was recorded only once. The chain couples TRBV18 to TRBJ1-1, with 8 nucleotides matching TRBD1. Losses at the gene ends were 5 bases for V and 6 bases for J; bases not matched to a gene: 5. Germline CDR1 reads KGHSH; CDR2 reads LQKENI. CDR3 length equals 13 residues. This CDR3 is CASSIQGVSEAFF. In DNA, the CDR3 is TGTGCCAGCTCAATACAGGGGGTCTCTGAAGCTTTCTTT. The full variable domain, rest sourced from reference TRBV18 and TRBJ1-1, is NAGVMQNPRHLVRRRGQEARLRCSPMKGHSHVYWYRQLPEEGLKFMVYLQKENIIDESGMPKERFSAEFPKEGPSILRIQQVVRGDSAAYFCASSIQGVSEAFFGQGTRLTVV.

The V call is TRBV19, the J call TRBJ2-1; 7 positions match TRBD2. Per germline, CDR1 LNHDA and CDR2 SQIVND (reference sequence). V shed 3 bases, J shed 2 bases, and the junction held 7 bases outside the gene matches. The CDR3 covers 16 residues. The CDR3 nucleotides read TGTGCCAGTAGTATTGGGGGGGGACGGACCTACAATGAGCAGTTCTTC. Translation gives CASSIGGGRTYNEQFF.

The chain carries TRBV18 and TRBJ1-1; weak D call: TRBD1 (5 bases). The CDR3 has 16 residues. The V and J ends lost 0 bases and 0 bases respectively, with 11 bases between them. Germline CDR1 and CDR2: KGHSH and LQKENI. CDR3 coding DNA: TGTGCCAGCTCACCACCCAAGGGAGGGGTGAACACTGAAGCTTTCTTT. Residues: CASSPPKGGVNTEAFF.

The chain couples TRBV2 to TRBJ1-1; a weak D match, TRBD1 (5 bases). The CDR3 extends over 18 amino acids. Germline assignment: CDR1 SNHLY and CDR2 FYNNEI. V was pared by 3 bases and J by 4 bases, with 24 bases between. The CDR3 bases are TGTGCCAGCAGTGATCAGTCTGGCAGGGTGACGTGGAGCACTGAAGCTTTCTTT. Amino acids: CASSDQSGRVTWSTEAFF.

V and J are TRBV4-1 and TRBJ1-1; D may be TRBD1 (5 bases). This CDR3 is 15 amino acids long. Germline V gene sequence: CDR1 MGHRA, CDR2 YSYEKL. The V end lost 0 bases, the J end lost 3 bases, and 11 bases lay between the germline ends. The CDR3 sequence: CASSQEPPRDTEAFF. The CDR3 bases are TGCGCCAGCAGCCAAGAGCCCCCCAGGGACACTGAAGCTTTCTTT.

V is TRBV9 and J is TRBJ2-5; TRBD1 is a possible D gene (5 bases). This CDR3 region has 14 residues. From germline, CDR1 is SGDLS and CDR2 YYNGEE. V lost 1 base to trimming and J lost 5 bases, with 12 bases between them. The CDR3 DNA is TGTGCCAGCAGCGTAACCCCCGACAGCGAGACCCAGTACTTC. This sequence encodes CASSVTPDSETQYF.

The chain couples TRBV30 to TRBJ1-4, with 8 bases identical to TRBD1. V shed 6 bases, J shed 7 bases, and the junction held 1 base outside the gene matches. Germline values: CDR1 GTSNPN, CDR2 SVGIG (reference sequence). This CDR3 spans 11 amino acids. For the CDR3, the DNA is TGTGCCTGCACAGGGGGTGAAAAACTGTTTTTT. It codes for CACTGGEKLFF.

CDR3 region: CASGQQETQYF. The CDR3 DNA reads TGTGCCAGCGGACAGCAAGAGACCCAGTACTTC. The chain recombines TRBV14 with TRBJ2-5; a possible D gene is TRBD1 (6 bases). The CDR3 runs to 11 residues. Germline values: CDR1 SGHDN, CDR2 FVKESK. V lost 8 bases, J lost 2 bases, and 6 bases lay in between.

The chain employs TRBV12-5 and TRBJ2-3, with 8 bases identical to TRBD2. Trimming took 1 base from V and 2 from J; bases not matched to a gene: 14. Per germline, CDR1 LGHNT and CDR2 FRNRAP. This CDR3 contains 19 residues. As DNA, the CDR3 is TGTGCTAGTGGTTTGGCCCGGCTGGGGGTAGCGGGGCCCACAGATACGCAGTATTTT. Translation gives CASGLARLGVAGPTDTQYF.